The source of this T cell receptor beta chain is a study of T cells after yellow fever vaccination. Study-wide context: Preparing low-cell-number fractions relied on SMART-Seq v4 Ultra Low Input. Whole-study results and caveats: Reappearance after the booster was seen for most primary-vaccination clones, at 96% CD4 and less than 90% CD8.

This clonotype showed up just a few times. What it binds is not known. TCRdb called the 5' RACE reads again in MiXCR, with one record for every CDR3 protein. The sample lists 500,000 to 650,000 distinct CDR3 sequences; about a sixth were seen once. This CDR3 is 16 amino acids long. V gave up 4 bases and J gave up 6 bases; unmatched junction bases: 9. Germline V CDR1 and CDR2: MNHEY, SMNVEV (reference sequence). The clonotype comes from a man aged 18 to 30 who received the YFV17D yellow fever vaccine. The material was PBMCs, obtained 5 to 6 days after the first yellow fever vaccination. This chain links TRBV27 with TRBJ1-2; 12 bases agree with TRBD1. The CDR3 coding sequence is TGTGCCAGCAGTTCCCTACCCGGGACAGGGGGCCATGGCTACACCTTC. This encodes CASSSLPGTGGHGYTF.